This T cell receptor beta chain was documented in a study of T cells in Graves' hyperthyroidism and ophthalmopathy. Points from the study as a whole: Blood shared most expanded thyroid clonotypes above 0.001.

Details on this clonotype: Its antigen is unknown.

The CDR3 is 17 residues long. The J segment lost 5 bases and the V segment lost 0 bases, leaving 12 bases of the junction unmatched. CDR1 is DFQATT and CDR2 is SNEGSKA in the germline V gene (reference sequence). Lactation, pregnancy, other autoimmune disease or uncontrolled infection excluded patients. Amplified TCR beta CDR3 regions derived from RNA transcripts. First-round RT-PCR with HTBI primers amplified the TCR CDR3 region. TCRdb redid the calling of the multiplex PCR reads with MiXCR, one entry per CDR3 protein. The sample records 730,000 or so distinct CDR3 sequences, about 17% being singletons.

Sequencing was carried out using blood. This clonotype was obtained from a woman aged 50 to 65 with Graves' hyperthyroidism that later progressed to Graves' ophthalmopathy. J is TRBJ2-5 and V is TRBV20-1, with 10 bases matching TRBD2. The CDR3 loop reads CSARDQRTSGARETQYF. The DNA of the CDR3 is TGCAGTGCTAGAGATCAAAGAACTAGCGGGGCGAGGGAGACCCAGTACTTC.